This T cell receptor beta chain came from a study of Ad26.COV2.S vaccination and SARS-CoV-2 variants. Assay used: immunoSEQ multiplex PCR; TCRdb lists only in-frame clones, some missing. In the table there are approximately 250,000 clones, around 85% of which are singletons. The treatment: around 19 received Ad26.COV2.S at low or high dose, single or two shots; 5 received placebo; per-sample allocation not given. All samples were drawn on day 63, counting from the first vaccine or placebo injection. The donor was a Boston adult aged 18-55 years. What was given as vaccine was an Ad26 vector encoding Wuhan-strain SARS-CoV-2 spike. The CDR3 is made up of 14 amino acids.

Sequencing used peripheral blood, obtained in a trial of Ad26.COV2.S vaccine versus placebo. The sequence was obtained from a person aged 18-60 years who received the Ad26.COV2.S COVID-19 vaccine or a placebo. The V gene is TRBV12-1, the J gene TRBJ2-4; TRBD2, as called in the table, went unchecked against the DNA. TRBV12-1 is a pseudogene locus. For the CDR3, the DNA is TGTGCCAGCAGCTTTGGCGTTCGGGAAGACATTCAGTACTTC. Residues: CASSFGVREDIQYF.